This T cell receptor (beta chain) was sequenced during a study of T-cell memory formation after mild COVID-19. TCRdb fed the 5' RACE reads into MiXCR, producing one record per CDR3 protein. The repertoire holds 400,000 to 550,000 distinct CDR3 sequences, with more than 20% as singletons. Broader study findings: Shrinking CD4+ clones were chiefly CM and EM; CD8+ ones were chiefly EMRA. The study detected some responding clones in pre-infection memory, suggesting cross-reactive memory joined. A second wave of clones peaked on day 37, and their SARS-CoV-2 specificity went unconfirmed.

Notes on this clonotype: Its antigen is still unknown.

The CDR3 totals 13 residues. The V and J ends lost 1 base and 8 bases respectively, with 9 bases between them. The chain uses TRBV12-3 or TRBV12-4 and TRBJ2-1; D remains ambiguous. Sequencing was performed on PBMCs or a T cell subset sorted from them (not recorded which). The clonotype comes from an adult woman who had mild COVID-19 (a few samples of this study predate the infection). Cell type and time point are not known. The CDR3 coding sequence is TGTGCCAGCAGTTTAGGAACATCCCATGAGCAGTTCTTC. It is translated as CASSLGTSHEQFF.